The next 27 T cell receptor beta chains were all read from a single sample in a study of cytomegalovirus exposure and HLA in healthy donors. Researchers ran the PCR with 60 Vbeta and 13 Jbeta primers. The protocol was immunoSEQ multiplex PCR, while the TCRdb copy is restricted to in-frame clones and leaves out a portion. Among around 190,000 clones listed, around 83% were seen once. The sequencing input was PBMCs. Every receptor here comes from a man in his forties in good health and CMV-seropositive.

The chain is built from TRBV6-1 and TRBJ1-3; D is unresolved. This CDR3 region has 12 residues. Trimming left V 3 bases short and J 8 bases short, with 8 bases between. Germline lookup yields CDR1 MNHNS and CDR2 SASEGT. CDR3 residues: CASSEQTHTIYF. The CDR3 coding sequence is TGTGCCAGCAGTGAGCAGACACACACCATATATTTT.

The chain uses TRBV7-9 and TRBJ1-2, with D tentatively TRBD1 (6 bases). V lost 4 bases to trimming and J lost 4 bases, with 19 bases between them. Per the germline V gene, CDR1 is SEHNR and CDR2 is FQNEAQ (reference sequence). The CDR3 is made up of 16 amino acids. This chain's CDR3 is CASSYLQGDGGYGYTF. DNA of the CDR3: TGTGCCAGCAGCTACTTACAGGGTGATGGGGGCTATGGCTACACCTTC.

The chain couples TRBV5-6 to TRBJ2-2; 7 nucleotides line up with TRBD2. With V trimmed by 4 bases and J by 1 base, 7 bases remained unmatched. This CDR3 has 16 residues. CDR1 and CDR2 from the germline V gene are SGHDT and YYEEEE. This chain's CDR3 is CASSRPSGLNTGELFF. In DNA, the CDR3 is TGTGCCAGCAGCCGCCCTAGCGGTCTGAACACCGGGGAGCTGTTTTTT.

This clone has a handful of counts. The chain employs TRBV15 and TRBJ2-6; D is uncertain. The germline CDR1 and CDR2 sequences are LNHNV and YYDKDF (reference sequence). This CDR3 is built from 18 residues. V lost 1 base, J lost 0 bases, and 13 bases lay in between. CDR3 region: CATSRVILRSSGANVLTF. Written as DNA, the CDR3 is TGTGCCACCAGCAGAGTAATCCTCAGAAGCTCTGGGGCCAACGTCCTGACTTTC. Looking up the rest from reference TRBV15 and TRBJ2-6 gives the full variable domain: DAMVIQNPRYQVTQFGKPVTLSCSQTLNHNVMYWYQQKSSQAPKLLFHYYDKDFNNEADTPDNFQSRRPNTSFCFLDIRSPGLGDTAMYLCATSRVILRSSGANVLTFGAGSRLTVL.

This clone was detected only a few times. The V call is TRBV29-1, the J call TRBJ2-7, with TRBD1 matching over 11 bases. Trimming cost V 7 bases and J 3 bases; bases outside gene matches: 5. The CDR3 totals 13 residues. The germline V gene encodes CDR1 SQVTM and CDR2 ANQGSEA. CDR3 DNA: TGCAGCGCTCTTGGGACAGGGGGCTACGAGCAGTACTTC. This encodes CSALGTGGYEQYF.

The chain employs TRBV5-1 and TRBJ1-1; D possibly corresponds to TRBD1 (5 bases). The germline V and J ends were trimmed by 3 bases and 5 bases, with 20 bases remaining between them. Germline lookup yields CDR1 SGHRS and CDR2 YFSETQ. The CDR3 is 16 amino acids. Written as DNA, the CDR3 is TGCGCCAGCAGCTCTAAACCGGGAACGGGGGGAACTGAAGCTTTCTTT. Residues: CASSSKPGTGGTEAFF.

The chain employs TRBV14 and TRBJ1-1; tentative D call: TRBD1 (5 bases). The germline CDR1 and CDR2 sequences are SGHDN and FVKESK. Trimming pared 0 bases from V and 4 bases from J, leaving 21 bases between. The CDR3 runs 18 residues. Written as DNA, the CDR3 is TGTGCCAGCAGCCAAGATATAGGGGCATTACGGGTGGGCACTGAAGCTTTCTTT. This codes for CASSQDIGALRVGTEAFF.

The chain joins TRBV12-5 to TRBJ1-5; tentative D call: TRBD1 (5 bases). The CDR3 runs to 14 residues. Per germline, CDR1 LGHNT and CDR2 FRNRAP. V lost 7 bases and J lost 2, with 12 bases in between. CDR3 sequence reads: CASAGGERNQPQHF. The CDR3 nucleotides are TGTGCTAGTGCGGGAGGGGAACGCAATCAGCCCCAGCATTTT.

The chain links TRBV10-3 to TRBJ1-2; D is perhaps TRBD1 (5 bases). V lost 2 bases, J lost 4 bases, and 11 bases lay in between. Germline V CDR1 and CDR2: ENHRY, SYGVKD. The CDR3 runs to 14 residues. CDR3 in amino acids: CAISETGGGYGYTF. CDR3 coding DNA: TGTGCCATCAGTGAGACGGGGGGGGGCTATGGCTACACCTTC.

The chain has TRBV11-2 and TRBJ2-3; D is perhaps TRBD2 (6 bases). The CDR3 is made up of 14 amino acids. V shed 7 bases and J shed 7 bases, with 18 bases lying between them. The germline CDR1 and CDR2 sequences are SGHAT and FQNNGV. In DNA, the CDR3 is TGTGCCAGCACCCCTGGGCAGGGAGGATATACGCAGTATTTT. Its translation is CASTPGQGGYTQYF.

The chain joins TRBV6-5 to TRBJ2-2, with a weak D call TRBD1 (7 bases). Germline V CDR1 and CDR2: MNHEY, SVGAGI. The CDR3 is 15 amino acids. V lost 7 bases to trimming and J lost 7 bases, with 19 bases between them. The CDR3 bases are TGTGCCAGCAATTCCCGCCAGGGGGGTGGCGGGGAGCTGTTTTTT. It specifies CASNSRQGGGGELFF.

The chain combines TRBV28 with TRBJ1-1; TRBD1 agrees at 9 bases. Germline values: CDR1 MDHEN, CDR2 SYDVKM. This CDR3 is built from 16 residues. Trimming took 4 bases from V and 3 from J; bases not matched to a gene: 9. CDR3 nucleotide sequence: TGTGCCAGCAGTTCTTTCACAGGGGGCGACGACACTGAAGCTTTCTTT. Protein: CASSSFTGGDDTEAFF. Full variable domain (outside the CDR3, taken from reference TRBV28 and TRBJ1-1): DVKVTQSSRYLVKRTGEKVFLECVQDMDHENMFWYRQDPGLGLRLIYFSYDVKMKEKGDIPEGYSVSREKKERFSLILESASTNQTSMYLCASSSFTGGDDTEAFFGQGTRLTVV.

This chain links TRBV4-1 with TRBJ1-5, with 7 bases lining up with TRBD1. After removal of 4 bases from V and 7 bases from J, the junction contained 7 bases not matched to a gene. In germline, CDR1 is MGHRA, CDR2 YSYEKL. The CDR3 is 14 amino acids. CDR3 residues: CASSPRGGGQPQHF. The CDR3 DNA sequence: TGCGCCAGCAGCCCCCGAGGGGGCGGGCAGCCCCAGCATTTT.

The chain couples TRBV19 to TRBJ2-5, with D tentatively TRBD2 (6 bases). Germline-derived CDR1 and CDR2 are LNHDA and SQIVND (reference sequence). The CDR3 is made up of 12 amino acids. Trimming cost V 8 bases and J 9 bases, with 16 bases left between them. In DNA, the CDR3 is TGTGCCAGTCGGCCCTCCGGGAGCTCCCAGTACTTC. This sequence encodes CASRPSGSSQYF. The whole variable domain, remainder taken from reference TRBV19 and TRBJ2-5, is DGGITQSPKYLFRKEGQNVTLSCEQNLNHDAMYWYRQDPGQGLRLIYYSQIVNDFQKGDIAEGYSVSREKKESFPLTVTSAQKNPTAFYLCASRPSGSSQYFGPGTRLLVL.

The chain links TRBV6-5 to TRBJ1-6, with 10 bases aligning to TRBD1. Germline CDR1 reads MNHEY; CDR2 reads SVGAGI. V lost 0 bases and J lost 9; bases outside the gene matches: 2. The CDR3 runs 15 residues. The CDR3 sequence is CASSYSWTGGSPLHF. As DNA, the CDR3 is TGTGCCAGCAGTTACTCTTGGACAGGGGGTTCACCCCTCCACTTT.

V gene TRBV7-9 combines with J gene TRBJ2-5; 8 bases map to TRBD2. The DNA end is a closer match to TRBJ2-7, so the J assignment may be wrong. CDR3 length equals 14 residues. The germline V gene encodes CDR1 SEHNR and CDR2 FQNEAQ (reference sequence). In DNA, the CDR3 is TGTGCCAGCAGCTACCAGCGGGAGAGCTACGAGCAGTACTTC. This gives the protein CASSYQRESYEQYF.

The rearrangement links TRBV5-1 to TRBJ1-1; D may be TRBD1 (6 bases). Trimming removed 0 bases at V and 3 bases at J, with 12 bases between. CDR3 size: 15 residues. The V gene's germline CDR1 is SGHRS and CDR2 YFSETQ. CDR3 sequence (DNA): TGCGCCAGCAGCTTGGATGGCTGGACAGACACTGAAGCTTTCTTT. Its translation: CASSLDGWTDTEAFF.

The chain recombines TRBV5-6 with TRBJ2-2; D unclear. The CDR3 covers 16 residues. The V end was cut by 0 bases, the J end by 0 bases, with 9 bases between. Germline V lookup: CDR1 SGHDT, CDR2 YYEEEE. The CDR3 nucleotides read TGTGCCAGCAGCTTGGCTACACGGGCGAACACCGGGGAGCTGTTTTTT. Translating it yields CASSLATRANTGELFF. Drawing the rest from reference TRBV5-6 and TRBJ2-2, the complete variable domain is DAGVTQSPTHLIKTRGQQVTLRCSPKSGHDTVSWYQQALGQGPQFIFQYYEEEERQRGNFPDRFSGHQFPNYSSELNVNALLLGDSALYLCASSLATRANTGELFFGEGSRLTVL.

CDR3 amino acids: CASSLGPGQGSRETQYF. The CDR3 coding sequence is TGTGCCAGCAGCTTAGGTCCGGGACAGGGATCGCGGGAGACCCAGTACTTC. The rearrangement uses TRBV7-8 and TRBJ2-5, with TRBD1 matching 9 bases. CDR3 size: 17 residues. CDR1 and CDR2 from the germline V gene are SGHVS and FQNEAQ. The V segment lost 1 base and the J segment 5 bases; nucleotides outside the gene matches: 11.

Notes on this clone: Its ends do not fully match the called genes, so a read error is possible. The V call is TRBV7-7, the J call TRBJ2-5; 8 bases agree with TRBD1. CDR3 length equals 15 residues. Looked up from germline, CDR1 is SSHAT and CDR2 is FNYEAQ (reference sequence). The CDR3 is CASSFSRDRQETRYF. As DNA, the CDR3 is TGTGCCAGCAGCTTTTCCCGGGACAGGCAAGAGACCCGGTACTTC.

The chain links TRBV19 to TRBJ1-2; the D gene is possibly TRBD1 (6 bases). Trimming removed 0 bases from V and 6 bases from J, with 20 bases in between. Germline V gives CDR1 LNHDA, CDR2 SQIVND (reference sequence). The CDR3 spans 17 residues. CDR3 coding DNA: TGTGCCAGTAGTATAGATCTCGCGGCAGGGGAATTGGATGGCTACACCTTC. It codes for CASSIDLAAGELDGYTF.

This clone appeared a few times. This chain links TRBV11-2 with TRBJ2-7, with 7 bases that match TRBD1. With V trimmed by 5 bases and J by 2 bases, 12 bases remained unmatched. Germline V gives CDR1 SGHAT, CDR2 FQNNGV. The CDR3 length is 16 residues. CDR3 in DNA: TGTGCCAGCAGCCCTGTGGACAGGAAGGGGACCTACGAGCAGTACTTC. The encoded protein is CASSPVDRKGTYEQYF. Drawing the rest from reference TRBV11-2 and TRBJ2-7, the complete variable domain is EAGVAQSPRYKIIEKRQSVAFWCNPISGHATLYWYQQILGQGPKLLIQFQNNGVVDDSQLPKDRFSAERLKGVDSTLKIQPAKLEDSAVYLCASSPVDRKGTYEQYFGPGTRLTVT.

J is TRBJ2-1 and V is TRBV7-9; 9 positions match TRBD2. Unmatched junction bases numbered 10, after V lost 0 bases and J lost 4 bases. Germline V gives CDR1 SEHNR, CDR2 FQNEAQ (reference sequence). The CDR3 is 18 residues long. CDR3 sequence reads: CASSLAEMLAGNYNEQFF. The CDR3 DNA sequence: TGTGCCAGCAGCTTAGCAGAGATGCTAGCGGGGAATTACAATGAGCAGTTCTTC. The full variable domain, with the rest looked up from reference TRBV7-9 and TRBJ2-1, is DTGVSQNPRHKITKRGQNVTFRCDPISEHNRLYWYRQTLGQGPEFLTYFQNEAQLEKSRLLSDRFSAERPKGSFSTLEIQRTEQGDSAMYLCASSLAEMLAGNYNEQFFGPGTRLTVL.

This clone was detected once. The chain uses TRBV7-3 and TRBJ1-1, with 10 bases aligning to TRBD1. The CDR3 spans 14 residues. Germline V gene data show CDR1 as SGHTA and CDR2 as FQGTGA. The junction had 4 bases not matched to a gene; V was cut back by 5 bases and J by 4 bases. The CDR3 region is CASSTRQGATEAFF. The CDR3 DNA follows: TGTGCCAGCAGCACCCGACAGGGGGCCACTGAAGCTTTCTTT.

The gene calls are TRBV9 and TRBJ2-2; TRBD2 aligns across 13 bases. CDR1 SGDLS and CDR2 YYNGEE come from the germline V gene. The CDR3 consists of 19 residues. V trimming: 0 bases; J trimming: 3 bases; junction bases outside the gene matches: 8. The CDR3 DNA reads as TGTGCCAGCAGCGTAGCTTGGACTAGCGGGAGTGGGTACACCGGGGAGCTGTTTTTT. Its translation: CASSVAWTSGSGYTGELFF.

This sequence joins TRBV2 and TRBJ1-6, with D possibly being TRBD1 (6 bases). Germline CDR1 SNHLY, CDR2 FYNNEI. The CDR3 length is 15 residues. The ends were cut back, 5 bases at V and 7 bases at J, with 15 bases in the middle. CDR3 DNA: TGTGCCAGCAGTTACCTGGACAGTAAAAATTCACCCCTCCACTTT. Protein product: CASSYLDSKNSPLHF.

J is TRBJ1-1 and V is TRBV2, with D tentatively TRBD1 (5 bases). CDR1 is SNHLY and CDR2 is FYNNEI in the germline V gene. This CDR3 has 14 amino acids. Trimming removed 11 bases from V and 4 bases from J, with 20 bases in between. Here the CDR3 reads CAPWWAGRTTEAFF. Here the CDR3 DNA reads TGTGCCCCCTGGTGGGCAGGGCGGACCACTGAAGCTTTCTTT.